The 8 T cell receptor beta chains below all came from one sample that was sequenced in a study of blood T cell repertoires in COVID-19. Clones were sequenced by immunoSEQ multiplex PCR, and TCRdb holds only the in-frame ones, with some missing. Of around 75,000 clones listed, about 88% are singletons. The sequencing sample was made of peripheral blood. Source of these receptors: a human donor in a cohort sampled during active COVID-19.

The chain carries TRBV6-6 and TRBJ1-6; 7 bases align to TRBD1. V trimming: 5 bases; J trimming: 7 bases; junction bases outside the gene matches: 2. CDR1 is MNHNY and CDR2 is SVGAGI in the germline V gene (reference sequence). CDR3 size: 13 residues. The CDR3 coding sequence is TGTGCCAGCAGTCCGGGACAGAATTCACCCCTCCACTTT. It codes for CASSPGQNSPLHF.

This clone was found once. V usage is TRBV11-2 and J usage is TRBJ2-6; D remains ambiguous. Deletions cut 4 bases from V and 3 bases from J, with 7 bases between. The CDR3 runs 14 residues. Germline V CDR1 and CDR2: SGHAT, FQNNGV. The CDR3 region has the DNA TGTGCCAGCAGCTCCCCAGGTGGGGCCAACGTCCTGACTTTC. This translates into CASSSPGGANVLTF.

This sequence joins TRBV7-2 and TRBJ2-2; D is unresolved. There are 14 residues in the CDR3. The germline V gene has CDR1 SGHTA and CDR2 FQGNSA. V was cut by 1 base and J by 6 bases, with 9 bases left in between. CDR3: CASSLGPSSGELFF. Written as DNA, the CDR3 is TGTGCCAGCAGCTTAGGTCCGAGTTCCGGGGAGCTGTTTTTT.

CDR3 coding DNA: TGTGCCAGCAGCCCCATGGGACAGAACACCGGGGAGCTGTTTTTT. Its protein product is CASSPMGQNTGELFF. The J gene is TRBJ2-2, the V gene TRBV6-4; perhaps TRBD1 as D (6 bases). Germline CDR1 MRHNA, CDR2 SNTAGT. This CDR3 is 15 amino acids long. Trimming removed 6 bases at V and 1 base at J, with 12 bases between.

The CDR3 reads CASSPGQGRYNSPLHF. DNA of the CDR3: TGTGCCAGCAGTCCTGGACAGGGCCGATATAATTCACCCCTCCACTTT. J is TRBJ1-6 and V is TRBV5-4; 8 nucleotides line up with TRBD1. The CDR3 totals 16 residues. Germline V lookup: CDR1 SGHNT, CDR2 YYREEE (reference sequence). V lost 5 bases to trimming and J lost 4 bases; unmatched junction nucleotides: 8.

V is TRBV7-2 and J is TRBJ2-7; 10 nucleotides agree with TRBD2. The CDR3 length is 18 residues. The V segment lost 1 base and the J segment 2 bases; nucleotides outside the gene matches: 11. Per the germline V gene, CDR1 is SGHTA and CDR2 is FQGNSA. The CDR3 nucleotides read TGTGCCAGCAGCTTAGTTAGTCTAGCGGGGGAAAATCCCTACGAGCAGTACTTC. This gives the protein CASSLVSLAGENPYEQYF.

The chain has TRBV6-5 and TRBJ1-1; 7 bases are a match to TRBD1. The CDR3 has 12 residues. With 6 bases clipped from V and 4 bases from J, the junction kept 2 bases outside the gene matches. Germline V CDR1 and CDR2: MNHEY, SVGAGI. The CDR3 bases are TGTGCCAGCAGCACAGGGGTCACTGAAGCTTTCTTT. This codes for CASSTGVTEAFF.

The V and J genes are TRBV19 and TRBJ2-1, with a possible D match to TRBD2 (6 bases). This CDR3 spans 14 amino acids. Germline V CDR1 and CDR2: LNHDA, SQIVND (reference sequence). With 8 bases removed from V and 8 bases from J, the gap between germline ends came to 19 bases. CDR3 in DNA: TGTGCCAGTCGGGGCCTGGGGGGTTACGATGAGCAGTTCTTC. Encoded protein: CASRGLGGYDEQFF.